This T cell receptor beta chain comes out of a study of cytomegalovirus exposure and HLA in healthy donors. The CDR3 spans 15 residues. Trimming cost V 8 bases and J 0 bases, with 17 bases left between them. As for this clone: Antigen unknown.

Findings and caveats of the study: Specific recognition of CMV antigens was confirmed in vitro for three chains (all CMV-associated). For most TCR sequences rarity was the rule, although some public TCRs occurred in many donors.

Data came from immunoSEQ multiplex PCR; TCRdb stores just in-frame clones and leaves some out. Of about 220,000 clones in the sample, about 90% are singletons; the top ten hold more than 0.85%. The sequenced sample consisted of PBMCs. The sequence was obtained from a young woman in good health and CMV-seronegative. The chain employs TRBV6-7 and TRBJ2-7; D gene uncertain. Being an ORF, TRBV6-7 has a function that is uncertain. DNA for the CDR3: TGTGCCAGCCCAAGTTTTCTCCAACACTCCTACGAGCAGTACTTC. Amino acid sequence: CASPSFLQHSYEQYF.